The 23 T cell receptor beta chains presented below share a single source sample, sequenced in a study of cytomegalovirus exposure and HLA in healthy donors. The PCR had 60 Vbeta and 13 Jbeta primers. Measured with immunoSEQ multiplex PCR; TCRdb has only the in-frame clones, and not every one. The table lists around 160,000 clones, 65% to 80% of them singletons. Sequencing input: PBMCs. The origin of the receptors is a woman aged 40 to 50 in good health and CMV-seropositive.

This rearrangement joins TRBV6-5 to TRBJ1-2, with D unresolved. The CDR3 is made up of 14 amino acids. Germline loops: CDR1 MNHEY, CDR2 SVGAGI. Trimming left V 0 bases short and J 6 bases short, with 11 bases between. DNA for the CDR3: TGTGCCAGCAGTTACTCGCCGGGGTTGGATGGCTACACCTTC. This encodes CASSYSPGLDGYTF.

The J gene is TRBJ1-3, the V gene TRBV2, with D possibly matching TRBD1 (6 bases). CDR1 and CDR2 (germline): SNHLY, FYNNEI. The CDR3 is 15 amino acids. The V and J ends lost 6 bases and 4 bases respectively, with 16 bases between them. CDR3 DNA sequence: TGTGCCAGCAGGGCCGGGACAAATCGGGGAAACACCATATATTTT. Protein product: CASRAGTNRGNTIYF.

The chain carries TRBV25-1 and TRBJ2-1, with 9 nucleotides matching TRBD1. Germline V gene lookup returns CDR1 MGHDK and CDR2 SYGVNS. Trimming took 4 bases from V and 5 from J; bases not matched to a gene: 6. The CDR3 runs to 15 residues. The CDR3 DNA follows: TGTGCCAGCAGTGCCCCCGACAGGGGGAACAATGAGCAGTTCTTC. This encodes CASSAPDRGNNEQFF.

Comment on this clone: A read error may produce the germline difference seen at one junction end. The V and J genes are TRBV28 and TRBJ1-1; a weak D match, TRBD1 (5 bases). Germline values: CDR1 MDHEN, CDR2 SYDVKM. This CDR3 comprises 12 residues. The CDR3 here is CASSSTVLGPGF. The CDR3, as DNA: TGTGCCAGCAGTTCGACAGTACTCGGTCCCGGCTTT.

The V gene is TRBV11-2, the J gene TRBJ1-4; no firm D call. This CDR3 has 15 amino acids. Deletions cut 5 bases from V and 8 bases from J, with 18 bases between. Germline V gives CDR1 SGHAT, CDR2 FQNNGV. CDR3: CASSPRIGGREKLFF. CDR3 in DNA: TGTGCCAGCAGCCCACGGATAGGAGGGAGAGAAAAACTGTTTTTT.

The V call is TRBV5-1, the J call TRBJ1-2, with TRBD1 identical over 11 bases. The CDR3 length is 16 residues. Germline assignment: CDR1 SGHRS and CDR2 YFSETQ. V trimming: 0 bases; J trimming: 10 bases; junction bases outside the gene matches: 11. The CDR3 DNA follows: TGCGCCAGCAGCTTGGCGGGACAGGGGGTAATAAGCGACTACACCTTC. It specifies CASSLAGQGVISDYTF.

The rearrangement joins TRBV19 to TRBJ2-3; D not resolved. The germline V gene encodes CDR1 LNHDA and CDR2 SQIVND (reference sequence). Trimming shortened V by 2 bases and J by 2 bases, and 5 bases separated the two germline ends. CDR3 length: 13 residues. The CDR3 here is CASSIQFTDTQYF. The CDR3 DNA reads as TGTGCCAGTAGTATACAGTTCACAGATACGCAGTATTTT. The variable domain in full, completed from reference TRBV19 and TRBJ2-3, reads DGGITQSPKYLFRKEGQNVTLSCEQNLNHDAMYWYRQDPGQGLRLIYYSQIVNDFQKGDIAEGYSVSREKKESFPLTVTSAQKNPTAFYLCASSIQFTDTQYFGPGTRLTVL.

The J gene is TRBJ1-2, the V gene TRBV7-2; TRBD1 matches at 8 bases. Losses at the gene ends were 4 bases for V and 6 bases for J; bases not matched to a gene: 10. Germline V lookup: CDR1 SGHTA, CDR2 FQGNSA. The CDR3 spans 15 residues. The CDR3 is CASSSTRTGRDGYTF. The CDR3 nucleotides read TGTGCCAGCAGCTCGACTAGGACAGGGCGAGATGGCTACACCTTC. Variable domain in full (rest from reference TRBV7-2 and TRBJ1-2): GAGVSQSPSNKVTEKGKDVELRCDPISGHTALYWYRQSLGQGLEFLIYFQGNSAPDKSGLPSDRFSAERTGGSVSTLTIQRTQQEDSAVYLCASSSTRTGRDGYTFGSGTRLTVV.

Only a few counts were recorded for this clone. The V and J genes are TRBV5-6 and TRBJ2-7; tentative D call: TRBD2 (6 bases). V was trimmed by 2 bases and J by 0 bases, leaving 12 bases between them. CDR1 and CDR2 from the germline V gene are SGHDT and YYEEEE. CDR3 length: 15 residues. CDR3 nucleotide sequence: TGTGCCAGCAGCTTACTCGGGAGTACCTCCTACGAGCAGTACTTC. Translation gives CASSLLGSTSYEQYF.

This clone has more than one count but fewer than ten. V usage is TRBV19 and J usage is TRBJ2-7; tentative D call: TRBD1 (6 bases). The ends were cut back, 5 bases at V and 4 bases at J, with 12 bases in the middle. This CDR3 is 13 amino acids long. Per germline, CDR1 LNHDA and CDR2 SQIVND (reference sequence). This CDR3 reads CASSPGQQYEQYF. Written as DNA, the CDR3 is TGTGCCAGTAGTCCCGGACAGCAATACGAGCAGTACTTC. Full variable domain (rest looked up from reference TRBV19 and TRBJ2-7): DGGITQSPKYLFRKEGQNVTLSCEQNLNHDAMYWYRQDPGQGLRLIYYSQIVNDFQKGDIAEGYSVSREKKESFPLTVTSAQKNPTAFYLCASSPGQQYEQYFGPGTRLTVT.

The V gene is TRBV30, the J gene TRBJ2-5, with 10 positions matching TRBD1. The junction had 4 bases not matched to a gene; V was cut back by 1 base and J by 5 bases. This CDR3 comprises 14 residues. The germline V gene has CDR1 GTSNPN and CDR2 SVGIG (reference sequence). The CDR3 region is CAWSATGGRETQYF. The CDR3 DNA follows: TGTGCCTGGAGTGCGACAGGGGGCAGGGAGACCCAGTACTTC.

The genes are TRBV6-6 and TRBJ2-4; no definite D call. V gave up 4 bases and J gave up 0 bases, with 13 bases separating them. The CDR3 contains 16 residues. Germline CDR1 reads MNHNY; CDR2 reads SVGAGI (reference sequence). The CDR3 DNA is TGTGCCAGCAGTTCCCACAGCTTGGTAGCCAAAAACATTCAGTACTTC. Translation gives CASSSHSLVAKNIQYF.

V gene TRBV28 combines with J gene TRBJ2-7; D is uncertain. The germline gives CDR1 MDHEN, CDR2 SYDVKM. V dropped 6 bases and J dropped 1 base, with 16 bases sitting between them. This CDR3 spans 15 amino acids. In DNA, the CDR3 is TGTGCCAGCAGAGAGACACCCGCACCGTCCTACGAGCAGTACTTC. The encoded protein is CASRETPAPSYEQYF. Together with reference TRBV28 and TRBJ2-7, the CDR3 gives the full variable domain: DVKVTQSSRYLVKRTGEKVFLECVQDMDHENMFWYRQDPGLGLRLIYFSYDVKMKEKGDIPEGYSVSREKKERFSLILESASTNQTSMYLCASRETPAPSYEQYFGPGTRLTVT.

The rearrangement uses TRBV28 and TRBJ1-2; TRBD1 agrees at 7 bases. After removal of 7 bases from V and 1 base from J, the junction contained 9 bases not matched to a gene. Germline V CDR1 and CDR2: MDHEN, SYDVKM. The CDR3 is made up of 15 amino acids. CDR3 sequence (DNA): TGTGCCAGCAACGCACCGGGACAGAGTAACTATGGCTACACCTTC. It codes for CASNAPGQSNYGYTF.

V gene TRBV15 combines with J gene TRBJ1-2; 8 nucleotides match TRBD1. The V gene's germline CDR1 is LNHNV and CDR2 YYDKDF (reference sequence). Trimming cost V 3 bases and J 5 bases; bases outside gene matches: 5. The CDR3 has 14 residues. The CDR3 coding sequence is TGTGCCACCAGCAGGACAGGGGAGAGGTATGGCTACACCTTC. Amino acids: CATSRTGERYGYTF.

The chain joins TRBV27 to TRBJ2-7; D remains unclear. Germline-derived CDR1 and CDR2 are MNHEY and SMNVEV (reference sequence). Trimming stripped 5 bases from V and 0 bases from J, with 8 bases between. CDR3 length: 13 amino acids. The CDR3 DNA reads TGTGCCAGCAGTGCCTTGAGCTCCTACGAGCAGTACTTC. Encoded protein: CASSALSSYEQYF.

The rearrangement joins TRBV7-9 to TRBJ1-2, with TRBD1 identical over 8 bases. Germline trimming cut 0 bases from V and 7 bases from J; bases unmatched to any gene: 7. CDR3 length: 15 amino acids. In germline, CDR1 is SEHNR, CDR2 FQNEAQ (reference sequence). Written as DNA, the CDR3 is TGTGCCAGCAGCTTAGCATCGACAGGGGCTGCTGGCTACACCTTC. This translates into CASSLASTGAAGYTF. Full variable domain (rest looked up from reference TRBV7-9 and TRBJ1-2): DTGVSQNPRHKITKRGQNVTFRCDPISEHNRLYWYRQTLGQGPEFLTYFQNEAQLEKSRLLSDRFSAERPKGSFSTLEIQRTEQGDSAMYLCASSLASTGAAGYTFGSGTRLTVV.

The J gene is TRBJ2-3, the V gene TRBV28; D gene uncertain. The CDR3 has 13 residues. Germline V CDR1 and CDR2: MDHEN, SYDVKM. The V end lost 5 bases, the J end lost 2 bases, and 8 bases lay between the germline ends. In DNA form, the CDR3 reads TGTGCCAGCAGTCAGCGAAACACAGATACGCAGTATTTT. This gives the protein CASSQRNTDTQYF.

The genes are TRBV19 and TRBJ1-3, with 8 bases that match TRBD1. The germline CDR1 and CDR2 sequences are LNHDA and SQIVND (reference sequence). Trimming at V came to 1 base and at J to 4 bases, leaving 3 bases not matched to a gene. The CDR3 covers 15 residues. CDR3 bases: TGTGCCAGTAGTATAGGGCAGGGGGCCGGAAACACCATATATTTT. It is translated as CASSIGQGAGNTIYF.

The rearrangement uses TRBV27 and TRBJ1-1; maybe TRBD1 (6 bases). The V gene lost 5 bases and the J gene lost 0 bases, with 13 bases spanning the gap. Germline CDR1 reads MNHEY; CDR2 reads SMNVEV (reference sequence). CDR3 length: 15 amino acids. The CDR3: CASSPGQIMNTEAFF. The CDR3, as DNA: TGTGCCAGCAGTCCCGGACAGATTATGAACACTGAAGCTTTCTTT.

CDR3 region: CASSQDLVGTGGQETQYF. The CDR3 region has the DNA TGCGCCAGCAGCCAAGATCTTGTAGGCACGGGGGGGCAAGAGACCCAGTACTTC. The rearrangement uses TRBV4-3 and TRBJ2-5, with TRBD2 matching over 8 bases. The junction had 11 bases not matched to a gene; V was cut back by 0 bases and J by 2 bases. The germline V gene encodes CDR1 LGHNA and CDR2 YSLEER. The CDR3 consists of 18 residues.

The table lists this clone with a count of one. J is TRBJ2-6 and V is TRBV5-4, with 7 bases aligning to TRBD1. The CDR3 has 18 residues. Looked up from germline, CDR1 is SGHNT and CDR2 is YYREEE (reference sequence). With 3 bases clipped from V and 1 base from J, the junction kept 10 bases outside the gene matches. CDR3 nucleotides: TGTGCCAGCAGCTCAAGGGGCAGGGGGTTATCTGGGGCCAACGTCCTGACTTTC. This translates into CASSSRGRGLSGANVLTF.

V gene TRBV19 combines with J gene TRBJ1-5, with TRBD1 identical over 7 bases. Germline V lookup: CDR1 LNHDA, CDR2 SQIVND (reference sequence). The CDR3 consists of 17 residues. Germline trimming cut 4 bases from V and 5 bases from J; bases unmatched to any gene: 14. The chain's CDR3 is CASSTLKGGGLDQPQHF. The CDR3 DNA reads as TGTGCCAGTAGTACTCTTAAAGGGGGCGGATTAGATCAGCCCCAGCATTTT.